This T cell receptor beta chain is from a study of T cell repertoires in cytomegalovirus infection. Across the whole study: Public TCR beta signatures provided an indication of both CMV infection and a matching HLA type.

General observations from the study: CMV-specific HLA-C-restricted TCR beta clonotypes dominated the ex vivo response.

Using its own MiXCR run on the reads, TCRdb lists one record per CDR3 protein. Among some 150,000 distinct CDR3 sequences, approximately 5.9% were seen once, and the ten largest hold 15% to 20%. With regard to this clonotype: The target antigen is unknown.

Sequenced material: PBMCs. This clonotype originated in a human donor in good health (CMV status not recorded). Some clones in this sample may be carry-over from other donors' samples.

The CDR3 DNA reads as TGTGCCAGCAGCTTAGTTCAGGGGGCGAACACTGAAGCTTTCTTT. The encoded protein is CASSLVQGANTEAFF. The chain has TRBV7-9 and TRBJ1-1, with TRBD1 identical over 8 bases. The trim removed 1 base at V and 1 base at J, leaving 2 bases unmatched. Germline lookup yields CDR1 SEHNR and CDR2 FQNEAQ (reference sequence). The CDR3 runs to 15 residues.